This TCR beta chain was retrieved from a study of T cells in women clearing cervical HPV infection. Overall study: Controls gave blood once infection was undetectable; cases at lesion identification. Findings and limits, study-wide: Each sample's T-cell count was unknown, possibly confounding richness.

About this clone itself: The antigen is unknown. The sequence runs out 3 residues before the end of the CDR3; the remainder is reconstructed from the germline J gene. Within the sample, other DNA sequences also encode this same CDR3.

There are 16 residues in the CDR3. CDR1 and CDR2 (germline): KGHSY, FQNENV. J lost 4 bases, V lost 1 base, and 8 bases had no gene match. Assay used: immunoSEQ multiplex PCR; TCRdb lists only in-frame clones, some missing. The listing contains some 26,000 clones. MY09/MY11 PCR detected cervical HPV DNA; dot-blot assigned genotypes. This receptor was taken from a woman aged 18-70 years with a cervical HPV16 infection that either progressed to CIN3+ or cleared (not recorded which). The sample consisted of blood buffy coat. J is TRBJ2-7 and V is TRBV16; 9 bases agree with TRBD1. CDR3 residues: CASSQLAGTGLYEQYF. CDR3 DNA, as far as it was read: TGTGCCAGCAGCCAATTGGCCGGGACAGGGCTGTACGAG.